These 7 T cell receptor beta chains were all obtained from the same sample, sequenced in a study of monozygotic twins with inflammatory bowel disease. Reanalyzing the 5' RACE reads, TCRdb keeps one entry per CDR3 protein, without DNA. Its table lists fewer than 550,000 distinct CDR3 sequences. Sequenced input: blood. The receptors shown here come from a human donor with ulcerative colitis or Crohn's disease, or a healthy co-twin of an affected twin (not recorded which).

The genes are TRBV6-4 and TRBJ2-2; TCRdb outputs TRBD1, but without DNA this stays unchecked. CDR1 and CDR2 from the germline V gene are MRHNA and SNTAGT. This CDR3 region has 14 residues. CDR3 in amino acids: CASGRTGTTGELFF.

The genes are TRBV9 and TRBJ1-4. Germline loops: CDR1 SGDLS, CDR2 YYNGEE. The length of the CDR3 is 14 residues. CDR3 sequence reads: CASSVTGTNEKLFF.

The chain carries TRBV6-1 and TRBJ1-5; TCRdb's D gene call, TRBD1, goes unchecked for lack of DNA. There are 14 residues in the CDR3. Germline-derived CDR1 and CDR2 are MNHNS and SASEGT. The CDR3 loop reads CASSLAPVGQPQHF.

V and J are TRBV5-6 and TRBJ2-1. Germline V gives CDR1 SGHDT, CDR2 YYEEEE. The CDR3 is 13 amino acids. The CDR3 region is CASSLTEHESQFF. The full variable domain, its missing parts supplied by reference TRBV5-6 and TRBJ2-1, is DAGVTQSPTHLIKTRGQQVTLRCSPKSGHDTVSWYQQALGQGPQFIFQYYEEEERQRGNFPDRFSGHQFPNYSSELNVNALLLGDSALYLCASSLTEHESQFFGPGTRLTVL.

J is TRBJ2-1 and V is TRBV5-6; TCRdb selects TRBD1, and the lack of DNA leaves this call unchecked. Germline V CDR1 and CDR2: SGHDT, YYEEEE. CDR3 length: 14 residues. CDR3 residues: CASSPDRGHDEQFF.

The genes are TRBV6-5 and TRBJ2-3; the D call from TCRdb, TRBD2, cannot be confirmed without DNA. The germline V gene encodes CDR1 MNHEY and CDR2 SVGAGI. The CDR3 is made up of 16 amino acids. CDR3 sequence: CASSYSFSGGADTQYF.

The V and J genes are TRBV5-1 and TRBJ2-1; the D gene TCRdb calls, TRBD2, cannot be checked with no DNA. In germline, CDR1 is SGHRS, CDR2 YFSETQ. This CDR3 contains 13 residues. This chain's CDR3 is CASSLLESPQQFF.